These 27 T cell receptor beta chains share one sample of origin, sequenced in a study of blood T cells in healthy people across ages. For the second PCR, which ran for about 6 to 11 cycles, a sample-barcoded 5' primer and a J-beta primer mix were used. Via MiXCR, TCRdb re-called the 5' RACE reads, giving one row per CDR3 protein. The sample carries about 730,000 distinct CDR3 sequences, approximately 43% recorded once. Sequencing input: blood. These receptors were taken from a woman aged 60 to 75 in good health.

The V call is TRBV18, the J call TRBJ2-3; D gene ambiguous. CDR3 size: 12 residues. With 6 bases removed from V and 5 bases from J, the gap between germline ends came to 9 bases. Per the germline V gene, CDR1 is KGHSH and CDR2 is LQKENI. The CDR3 spells CASSPLEDTQYF. The CDR3 region has the DNA TGTGCCAGCTCGCCCTTGGAAGATACGCAGTATTTT.

The J gene is TRBJ2-7, the V gene TRBV6-2 or TRBV6-3; TRBD1 is a possible D gene (5 bases). V shed 3 bases and J shed 0 bases, with 9 bases lying between them. In germline, CDR1 is MNHEY, CDR2 SVGEGT. This CDR3 comprises 14 residues. CDR3 coding DNA: TGTGCCAGCAGTTATGGGGCAGCCTCCTACGAGCAGTACTTC. Translation: CASSYGAASYEQYF.

This clonotype was counted many times. The chain couples TRBV3-1 to TRBJ1-2; D not certain. The CDR3 extends over 13 amino acids. The V gene lost 5 bases and the J gene lost 1 base, with 8 bases spanning the gap. In germline, CDR1 is LGHDT, CDR2 YNNKEL (reference sequence). CDR3 sequence: CASSRDLNYGYTF. CDR3 sequence (DNA): TGTGCCAGCAGCAGAGATCTTAACTATGGCTACACCTTC.

The V call is TRBV20-1, the J call TRBJ2-1; 15 positions agree with TRBD2. The CDR3 spans 14 residues. Per the germline V gene, CDR1 is DFQATT and CDR2 is SNEGSKA (reference sequence). V lost 5 bases, J lost 9 bases, and 5 bases stayed unmatched. CDR3 bases: TGCAGTGCTGGACTAGCGGGAGGGATCGGTGAGCAGTTCTTC. It translates to CSAGLAGGIGEQFF.

This clonotype was detected a few times. The rearrangement links TRBV5-1 to TRBJ2-7, with D tentatively TRBD1 (6 bases). The CDR3 has 12 residues. The germline V gene has CDR1 SGHRS and CDR2 YFSETQ. V lost 4 bases and J 6 bases, leaving 11 bases between the germline ends. The CDR3 sequence: CASSPTGSEQYF. For the CDR3, the DNA is TGCGCCAGCAGCCCTACAGGGAGCGAGCAGTACTTC.

The sample holds a few counts of this clonotype. The chain uses TRBV24-1 and TRBJ2-7, with 10 bases lining up with TRBD1. After removal of 2 bases from V and 5 bases from J, the junction contained 11 bases not matched to a gene. The germline V gene has CDR1 KGHDR and CDR2 SFDVKD. CDR3 length: 17 amino acids. DNA of the CDR3: TGTGCCACCAGTGATTCTACACCCGGGACAGGGGAGGACGAGCAGTACTTC. Its translation is CATSDSTPGTGEDEQYF.

This clonotype appeared a single time. The chain carries TRBV4-2 and TRBJ2-7; 15 positions agree with TRBD2. The CDR3 loop spans 15 amino acids. Germline V lookup: CDR1 LGHNA, CDR2 YNFKEQ. Losses at the gene ends were 4 bases for V and 5 bases for J; bases not matched to a gene: 3. The CDR3 loop is CASSPRTSGGDEQYF. The CDR3 DNA follows: TGTGCCAGCAGCCCGCGGACTAGCGGGGGGGACGAGCAGTACTTC.

A note on this clonotype: The germline gene is not matched at one end of the junction; a read error may be the cause. The rearrangement joins TRBV11-2 to TRBJ2-5, with D unclear. The length of the CDR3 is 15 residues. CDR1 and CDR2 (germline): SGHAT, FQNNGV. The CDR3 here is CASSQETAFQEAQYF. The CDR3 DNA follows: TGTGCCAGCAGCCAAGAGACGGCATTCCAAGAGGCCCAGTACTTC.

V is TRBV20-1 and J is TRBJ2-2; D is perhaps TRBD1 (6 bases). V lost 1 base and J lost 6, with 9 bases in between. Germline CDR1 and CDR2: DFQATT and SNEGSKA (reference sequence). The CDR3 is 13 residues long. The CDR3 region is CSARVQGSGELFF. The CDR3 DNA reads TGCAGTGCTAGAGTACAGGGTTCCGGGGAGCTGTTTTTT.

The rearrangement uses TRBV7-9 and TRBJ1-6; TRBD1 aligns across 9 bases. V was pared by 2 bases and J by 10 bases, with 12 bases of the junction left unmatched. Germline V gives CDR1 SEHNR, CDR2 FQNEAQ (reference sequence). The CDR3 is made up of 17 amino acids. The chain's CDR3 is CASSLNHRDRASSPLHF. CDR3 coding DNA: TGTGCCAGCAGCTTAAATCACCGGGACAGGGCCTCATCACCCCTCCACTTT.

This chain connects TRBV6-2 or TRBV6-3 to TRBJ2-5, with TRBD2 matching over 9 bases. The ends lost 5 bases at V and 4 bases at J; junction bases unmatched: 5. CDR3 size: 14 residues. Germline CDR1 MNHEY, CDR2 SVGEGT. This CDR3 reads CASSKPGLAETQYF. In nucleotides, the CDR3 is TGTGCCAGCAGTAAACCGGGACTAGCAGAGACCCAGTACTTC.

This clonotype was seen once. CDR3 sequence: CASSQALGTEAFF. CDR3 bases: TGTGCCAGCAGCCAGGCTTTGGGGACTGAAGCTTTCTTT. V is TRBV14 and J is TRBJ1-1; D is unresolved. This CDR3 is built from 13 residues. Germline V gene data show CDR1 as SGHDN and CDR2 as FVKESK. Trimming took 3 bases from V and 5 from J, leaving 10 bases between them.

DNA for the CDR3: TGTGCCATCAGTGAGTCGTCTTCTCTCGACTATGGCTACACCTTC. Translation: CAISESSSLDYGYTF. The chain employs TRBV10-3 and TRBJ1-2, with D unresolved. The CDR3 is 15 amino acids. Germline values: CDR1 ENHRY, CDR2 SYGVKD. Trimming removed 0 bases at V and 3 bases at J, with 11 bases between.

V usage is TRBV6-5 and J usage is TRBJ1-1, with D uncertain. Trimming stripped 8 bases from V and 0 bases from J, with 19 bases between. The germline V gene has CDR1 MNHEY and CDR2 SVGAGI. There are 16 residues in the CDR3. CDR3 sequence (DNA): TGTGCCAGCCGCAGGACTCAGGCGCACATGAACACTGAAGCTTTCTTT. Translating it yields CASRRTQAHMNTEAFF.

The V gene is TRBV7-2, the J gene TRBJ2-5; 12 bases are shared with TRBD2. Trimming cost V 5 bases and J 2 bases; bases outside gene matches: 6. Germline CDR1 is SGHTA and CDR2 is FQGNSA. This CDR3 has 16 amino acids. CDR3 sequence (DNA): TGTGCCAGCAGCCTCTGGACTAGCGGGACACAAGAGACCCAGTACTTC. This translates into CASSLWTSGTQETQYF.

The chain recombines TRBV6-2 or TRBV6-3 with TRBJ2-1; 11 nucleotides match TRBD2. CDR1 is MNHEY, CDR2 SVGEGT, per germline. V lost 6 bases to trimming and J lost 5 bases; unmatched junction nucleotides: 6. This CDR3 has 15 amino acids. CDR3 region: CASRGIAGGNNEQFF. Here the CDR3 DNA reads TGTGCCAGCAGGGGAATAGCGGGAGGGAACAATGAGCAGTTCTTC.

A few counts support this clonotype. This chain joins TRBV18 and TRBJ2-7; either TRBD1 or TRBD2 may fit D (6 bases each). The length of the CDR3 is 14 residues. Trimming stripped 3 bases from V and 3 bases from J, with 12 bases between. Germline CDR1 reads KGHSH; CDR2 reads LQKENI. CDR3 residues: CASSPYGGNYEQYF. The DNA for the CDR3 is TGTGCCAGCTCACCTTACGGGGGCAACTACGAGCAGTACTTC.

This clonotype was detected a few times. The rearrangement links TRBV6-2 or TRBV6-3 to TRBJ2-5; TRBD1 or TRBD2 may be the D gene (5 bases each). The CDR3 contains 13 residues. V lost 3 bases, J lost 11 bases, and 16 bases lay in between. Germline V gene data show CDR1 as MNHEY and CDR2 as SVGEGT. In DNA, the CDR3 is TGTGCCAGCAGTTATGGGGGATACAATGAGCAGTACTTC. Protein product: CASSYGGYNEQYF.

The CDR3 region has the DNA TGTGCCAGCAGGGGTCAGGACTACGAGCAGTACTTC. Its translation is CASRGQDYEQYF. The chain recombines TRBV2 with TRBJ2-7; D is uncertain. This CDR3 comprises 12 residues. Deletions cut 6 bases from V and 3 bases from J, with 9 bases between. Looked up from germline, CDR1 is SNHLY and CDR2 is FYNNEI.

This clonotype was recorded many times. The J gene is TRBJ2-7, the V gene TRBV7-2; weak D call: TRBD1 (5 bases). Trimming removed 2 bases at V and 5 bases at J, with 13 bases between. CDR1 is SGHTA and CDR2 is FQGNSA in the germline V gene. This CDR3 is 14 amino acids long. In DNA, the CDR3 is TGTGCCAGCAGCTTACCAGGGTCGGTCCACGAGCAGTACTTC. It encodes CASSLPGSVHEQYF.

In this sample, this clonotype turned up many times. The chain employs TRBV3-1 and TRBJ2-5, with D tentatively TRBD2 (5 bases). CDR1 is LGHDT and CDR2 is YNNKEL in the germline V gene (reference sequence). Trimming took off 1 base at V and 5 bases at J, with 8 bases between the two ends. This CDR3 is 13 amino acids long. The CDR3 loop reads CASSQVGGETQYF. CDR3 DNA: TGTGCCAGCAGCCAAGTTGGCGGGGAGACCCAGTACTTC.

This clonotype was counted between two and nine times. One end of the junction is discordant with germline, which a read error may explain. The V call is TRBV5-1, the J call TRBJ2-3, with D perhaps TRBD2 (5 bases). Germline V lookup: CDR1 SGHRS, CDR2 YFSETQ. There are 13 residues in the CDR3. The CDR3 DNA reads TGCGCCTGCAGCTTGGACGCGGGCGATACGCAGTATTTT. Its translation: CACSLDAGDTQYF. Looking up the rest from reference TRBV5-1 and TRBJ2-3 gives the full variable domain: KAGVTQTPRYLIKTRGQQVTLSCSPISGHRSVSWYQQTPGQGLQFLFEYFSETQRNKGNFPGRFSGRQFSNSRSEMNVSTLELGDSALYLCACSLDAGDTQYFGPGTRLTVL.

This clonotype occurred a few times. The rearrangement joins TRBV5-1 to TRBJ2-1, with 8 bases fitting TRBD1. Unmatched junction bases numbered 10, after V lost 4 bases and J lost 4 bases. CDR1 and CDR2 from the germline V gene are SGHRS and YFSETQ. This CDR3 has 16 residues. The CDR3 bases are TGCGCCAGCAGCATAGGTACAGGGGGAGCATACAATGAGCAGTTCTTC. Translating gives CASSIGTGGAYNEQFF. The variable domain in full, with the rest retrieved from reference TRBV5-1 and TRBJ2-1, is KAGVTQTPRYLIKTRGQQVTLSCSPISGHRSVSWYQQTPGQGLQFLFEYFSETQRNKGNFPGRFSGRQFSNSRSEMNVSTLELGDSALYLCASSIGTGGAYNEQFFGPGTRLTVL.

This clonotype was seen more than once but under ten times. The rearrangement joins TRBV24-1 to TRBJ1-5; 9 bases map to TRBD1. The length of the CDR3 is 14 residues. From germline, CDR1 is KGHDR and CDR2 SFDVKD. Trimming at V came to 3 bases and at J to 6 bases, leaving 2 bases not matched to a gene. CDR3 sequence reads: CATSDGQGFQPQHF. The CDR3 region has the DNA TGTGCCACCAGTGATGGACAGGGGTTTCAGCCCCAGCATTTT.

The chain links TRBV30 to TRBJ2-3, with no clear D. V was trimmed by 0 bases and J by 11 bases, leaving 12 bases between them. The CDR3 covers 12 residues. Germline assignment: CDR1 GTSNPN and CDR2 SVGIG (reference sequence). DNA for the CDR3: TGTGCCTGGAGTGTAGAGATTTCAGGGCAGTATTTT. Translation: CAWSVEISGQYF.

The CDR3 sequence: CASSLTFGGVDTQYF. In DNA form, the CDR3 reads TGTGCCAGCAGCTTAACGTTCGGCGGGGTGGATACGCAGTATTTT. This chain connects TRBV7-3 to TRBJ2-3, with a tentative D call TRBD2 (6 bases). The ends were cut back, 0 bases at V and 6 bases at J, with 13 bases in the middle. This CDR3 region has 15 residues. The germline V gene encodes CDR1 SGHTA and CDR2 FQGTGA.

In this sample, this clonotype turned up many times. The chain's CDR3 is CSVLKGGRDSDEQFF. The CDR3 DNA reads as TGCAGCGTCCTTAAGGGTGGCAGGGATAGCGATGAGCAGTTCTTC. The rearrangement uses TRBV29-1 and TRBJ2-1; TRBD1 or TRBD2 may be the D gene (5 bases each). CDR1 and CDR2 (germline): SQVTM, ANQGSEA. The CDR3 loop spans 15 amino acids. Trimming took off 6 bases at V and 8 bases at J, with 23 bases between the two ends.